This T cell receptor (beta chain) was captured by sequencing in a study of CD8 T cells in Susac syndrome. The study, taken as a whole, reports: The study recognized that the number of individuals in its TCR sequencing and HLA analysis was relatively small.

Notes on this clonotype: What it binds is unknown.

Random hexamers were used to reverse transcribe the RNA input (about 0.5 to 1 ug). TCRdb reanalysed the immunoSEQ multiplex PCR reads using MiXCR and keeps one entry per CDR3 protein. The data show about 200,000 distinct CDR3 sequences, roughly 95% seen once. The multiple sclerosis control group was made up of treatment-naive patients with stable or active relapsing-remitting disease. Between the trimmed V and J ends, which lost 6 bases and 4 bases, there was a span of 9 bases. This CDR3 spans 13 amino acids. The sample was CD4+ T cells from PBMCs. The chain recombines TRBV12-3 or TRBV12-4 with TRBJ2-2, with D unresolved. The sequence was collected from a human donor with multiple sclerosis. CDR3 sequence (DNA): TGTGCCAGCAGCCCCGCCACCACCGGGGAGCTGTTTTTT. This codes for CASSPATTGELFF.